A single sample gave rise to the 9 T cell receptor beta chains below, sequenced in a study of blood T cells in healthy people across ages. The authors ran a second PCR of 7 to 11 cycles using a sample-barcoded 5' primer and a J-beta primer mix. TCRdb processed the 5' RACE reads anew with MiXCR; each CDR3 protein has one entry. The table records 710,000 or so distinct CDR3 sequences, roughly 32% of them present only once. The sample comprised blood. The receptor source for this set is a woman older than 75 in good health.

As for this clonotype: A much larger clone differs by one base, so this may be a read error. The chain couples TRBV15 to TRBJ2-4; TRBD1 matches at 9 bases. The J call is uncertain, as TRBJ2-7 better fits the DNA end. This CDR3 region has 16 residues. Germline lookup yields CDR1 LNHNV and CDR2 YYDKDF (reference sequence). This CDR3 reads CTTSRDIAGQGYEQYF. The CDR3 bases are TGTACCACCAGCAGAGATATTGCGGGACAGGGCTACGAGCAGTACTTC.

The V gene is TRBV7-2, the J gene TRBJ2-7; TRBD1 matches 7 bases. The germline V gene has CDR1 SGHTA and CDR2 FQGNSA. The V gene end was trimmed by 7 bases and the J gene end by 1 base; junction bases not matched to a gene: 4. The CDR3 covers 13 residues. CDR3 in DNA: TGTGCCAGCAACCCGGGACAGTCCTACGAGCAGTACTTC. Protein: CASNPGQSYEQYF.

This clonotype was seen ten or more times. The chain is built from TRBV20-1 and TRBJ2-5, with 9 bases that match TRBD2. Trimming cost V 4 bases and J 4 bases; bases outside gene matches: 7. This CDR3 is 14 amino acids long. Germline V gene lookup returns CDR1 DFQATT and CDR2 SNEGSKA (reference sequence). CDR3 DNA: TGCAGTGCTATCAGCGGGGGGCCGGGAGAGACCCAGTACTTC. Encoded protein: CSAISGGPGETQYF.

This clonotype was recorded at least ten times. The CDR3 sequence: CASSLGPASLAGGPLDTQYF. The CDR3 DNA sequence: TGCGCCAGCAGCTTGGGCCCCGCATCACTAGCGGGGGGGCCTCTGGATACGCAGTATTTT. This chain joins TRBV5-1 and TRBJ2-3; TRBD2 aligns across 13 bases. The J segment lost 6 bases and the V segment lost 0 bases, leaving 16 bases of the junction unmatched. Per germline, CDR1 SGHRS and CDR2 YFSETQ. This CDR3 comprises 20 residues.

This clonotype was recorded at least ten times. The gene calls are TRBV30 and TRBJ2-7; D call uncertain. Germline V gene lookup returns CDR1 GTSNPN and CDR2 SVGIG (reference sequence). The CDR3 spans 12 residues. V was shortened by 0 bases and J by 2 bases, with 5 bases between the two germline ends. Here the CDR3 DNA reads TGTGCCTGGAGTGTGATCACCTACGAGCAGTACTTC. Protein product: CAWSVITYEQYF.

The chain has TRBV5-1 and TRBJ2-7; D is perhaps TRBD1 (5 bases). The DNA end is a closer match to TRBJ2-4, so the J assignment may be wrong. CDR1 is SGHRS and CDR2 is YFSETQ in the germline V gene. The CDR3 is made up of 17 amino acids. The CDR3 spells CASSLGQLGVAKNIQYF. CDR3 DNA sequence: TGCGCCAGCAGCTTGGGACAGCTCGGTGTGGCCAAAAACATTCAGTACTTC.

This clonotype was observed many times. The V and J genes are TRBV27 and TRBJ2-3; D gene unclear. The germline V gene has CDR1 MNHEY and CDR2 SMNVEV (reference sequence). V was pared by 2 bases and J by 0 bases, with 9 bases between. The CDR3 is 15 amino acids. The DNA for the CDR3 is TGTGCCAGCAGTTTAAGGGTGGCTAGCACAGATACGCAGTATTTT. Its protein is CASSLRVASTDTQYF.

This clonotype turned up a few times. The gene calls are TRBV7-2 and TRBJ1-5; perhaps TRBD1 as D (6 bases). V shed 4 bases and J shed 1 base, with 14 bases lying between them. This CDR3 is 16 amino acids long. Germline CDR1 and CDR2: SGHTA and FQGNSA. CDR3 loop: CASSSFTGTSNQPQHF. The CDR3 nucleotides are TGTGCCAGCAGCTCATTTACAGGGACGAGCAATCAGCCCCAGCATTTT.

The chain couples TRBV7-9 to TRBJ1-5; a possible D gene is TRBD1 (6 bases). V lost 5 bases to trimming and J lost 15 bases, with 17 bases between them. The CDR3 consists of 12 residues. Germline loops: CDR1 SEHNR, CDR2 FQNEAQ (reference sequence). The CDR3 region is CASSEQDRTRHF. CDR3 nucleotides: TGTGCCAGCAGCGAACAGGACAGAACTAGGCATTTT.